This T cell receptor beta chain came from a study of beta chain features in type 1 diabetes. Study details: Similarity in age, gender and cell yields was seen between patients and healthy donors. Whole-study findings and limits: Type 1 diabetes patients had moderately but significantly shorter TCRB CDR3s in all four CD4+ subsets. Patients with type 1 diabetes carried fewer insertions and had more deletions at their VDJ junctions.

Expressed TCRB transcripts were sequenced because the isolated RNA had all been reverse transcribed beforehand. Here immunoSEQ multiplex PCR was the method, and the copy in TCRdb shows in-frame clones only, minus some. The sample has more than 300,000 clones, around 8.5% seen once. Note on this clone: Its cognate antigen is unknown.

Trimming removed 1 base at V and 0 bases at J, with 11 bases between. The CDR3 is made up of 16 amino acids. The germline V gene has CDR1 SEHNR and CDR2 FQNEAQ (reference sequence). Every donor had blood drawn once into heparin, 90 to 150 mL on average. Each sorted fraction was over 95% pure. The clonotype was recovered from a man younger than 45 with type 1 diabetes. The sequencing sample was made of central memory CD4+ T cells from blood. The chain couples TRBV7-9 to TRBJ2-3; D perhaps matches TRBD1 (6 bases). CDR3 amino acids: CASSLVSGTSTDTQYF. CDR3 in DNA: TGTGCCAGCAGCTTAGTATCCGGGACAAGCACAGATACGCAGTATTTT.